Listed below are T cell receptor beta chains from one sample, sequenced in a study of patients and donors after allogeneic stem cell transplantation. TCRdb itself ran the RT-PCR reads through MiXCR, one entry per CDR3 protein. The repertoire has roughly 1,400 distinct CDR3 sequences, roughly 30% of them found once; the top ten carry about 39%. The sequenced sample was blood, either unsorted or a sorted T cell fraction (not recorded which). Receptors were obtained from a human donor who was either an allogeneic HSCT recipient or a stem cell or donor lymphocyte infusion donor (not recorded which). It is not recorded whose cells these are; they may come from a transplant donor. Both conserved end residues are part of each CDR3. Fields, in order: J gene, clone size, V gene, D gene, CDR3 protein, CDR3 DNA. A D gene is named only where the DNA matches it firmly. For some rows the clone size is stated as once, few or many, or as a class when expanded; others skip it.

j_gene: TRBJ1-3; abundance: medium-sized; v_gene: TRBV7-9; d_gene: TRBD1; CDR3aa: CASRTGTGNTIYF; CDR3nt: TGTGCCAGCAGGACAGGGACGGGAAACACCATATATTTT
j_gene: TRBJ2-1; abundance: -; v_gene: TRBV11-3; d_gene: TRBD2; CDR3aa: CASSQTSGRGSGEQFF; CDR3nt: TGTGCCAGCAGCCAAACTAGCGGGAGAGGATCTGGTGAGCAGTTCTTC
j_gene: TRBJ2-7; abundance: few; v_gene: TRBV7-9; d_gene: TRBD1; CDR3aa: CASSPGQGYEQYF; CDR3nt: TGTGCCAGCAGCCCGGGACAGGGGTACGAGCAGTACTTC
j_gene: TRBJ1-1; abundance: -; v_gene: TRBV7-9; d_gene: -; CDR3aa: CASSLAGRRNTEAFF; CDR3nt: TGTGCCAGCAGCTTAGCCGGACGGCGGAACACTGAAGCTTTCTTT
j_gene: TRBJ2-1; abundance: medium-sized; v_gene: TRBV20-1; d_gene: -; CDR3aa: CSAIIPGINEQFF; CDR3nt: TGCAGTGCTATCATCCCAGGGATCAATGAGCAGTTCTTC
j_gene: TRBJ2-4; abundance: few; v_gene: TRBV2; d_gene: -; CDR3aa: CASLAKNIQYF; CDR3nt: TGTGCCAGTCTAGCCAAAAACATTCAGTACTTC
j_gene: TRBJ2-3; abundance: large; v_gene: TRBV7-2; d_gene: -; CDR3aa: CASSSPPGTQYF; CDR3nt: TGTGCCAGCAGCTCTCCCCCCGGGACGCAGTATTTT
j_gene: TRBJ2-1; abundance: -; v_gene: TRBV11-2; d_gene: TRBD2; CDR3aa: CASSSPGLQQFF; CDR3nt: TGTGCCAGCAGCTCGCCGGGACTACAGCAGTTCTTC
j_gene: TRBJ1-1; abundance: -; v_gene: TRBV7-2; d_gene: -; CDR3aa: CASRMNTEAFF; CDR3nt: TGTGCCAGCAGAATGAACACTGAAGCTTTCTTT
j_gene: TRBJ2-5; abundance: few; v_gene: TRBV5-6; d_gene: TRBD2; CDR3aa: CASSAGGLQETQYF; CDR3nt: TGTGCCAGCAGCGCGGGGGGCCTCCAAGAGACCCAGTACTTC
j_gene: TRBJ2-5; abundance: -; v_gene: TRBV7-6; d_gene: TRBD1; CDR3aa: CASSRTGAPQETQYF; CDR3nt: TGTGCCAGCAGCAGGACAGGGGCCCCTCAAGAGACCCAGTACTTC
j_gene: TRBJ2-4; abundance: medium-sized; v_gene: TRBV28; d_gene: -; CDR3aa: CASSRDGAKNIQYF; CDR3nt: TGTGCCAGCAGCCGCGACGGAGCCAAAAACATTCAGTACTTC
j_gene: TRBJ2-1; abundance: -; v_gene: TRBV7-2; d_gene: -; CDR3aa: CASSSAPGTLNEQFF; CDR3nt: TGTGCCAGCAGCTCGGCGCCCGGGACTCTCAATGAGCAGTTCTTC
j_gene: TRBJ1-1; abundance: -; v_gene: TRBV6-1; d_gene: -; CDR3aa: CASRQQGTEAFF; CDR3nt: TGTGCCAGCAGGCAGCAGGGCACTGAAGCTTTCTTT
j_gene: TRBJ2-7; abundance: medium-sized; v_gene: TRBV13; d_gene: TRBD1; CDR3aa: CASSAHQGVSSYEQYF; CDR3nt: TGTGCCAGCAGCGCCCATCAGGGGGTGAGTTCCTACGAGCAGTACTTC
j_gene: TRBJ2-6; abundance: few; v_gene: TRBV6-5; d_gene: -; CDR3aa: CASSYGMALSGANVLTF; CDR3nt: TGTGCCAGCAGTTACGGGATGGCCCTCTCTGGGGCCAACGTCCTGACTTTC
j_gene: TRBJ2-2; abundance: -; v_gene: TRBV10-3; d_gene: -; CDR3aa: CAIRTSSSGELFF; CDR3nt: TGTGCCATCAGGACCTCTTCTTCCGGGGAGCTGTTTTTT
j_gene: TRBJ2-3; abundance: -; v_gene: TRBV12-3/TRBV12-4; d_gene: TRBD2; CDR3aa: CASSSSSGSSPSF; CDR3nt: TGTGCCAGCAGTTCATCTAGCGGGAGTTCCCCTTCTTTT
j_gene: TRBJ2-3; abundance: -; v_gene: TRBV20-1; d_gene: -; CDR3aa: CSADSGWADTQYF; CDR3nt: TGCAGTGCAGATAGTGGGTGGGCAGATACGCAGTATTTT
j_gene: TRBJ2-1; abundance: -; v_gene: TRBV11-2; d_gene: TRBD2; CDR3aa: CASSPMTSGIHNEQFF; CDR3nt: TGTGCCAGCAGCCCGATGACTAGCGGGATACACAATGAGCAGTTCTTC